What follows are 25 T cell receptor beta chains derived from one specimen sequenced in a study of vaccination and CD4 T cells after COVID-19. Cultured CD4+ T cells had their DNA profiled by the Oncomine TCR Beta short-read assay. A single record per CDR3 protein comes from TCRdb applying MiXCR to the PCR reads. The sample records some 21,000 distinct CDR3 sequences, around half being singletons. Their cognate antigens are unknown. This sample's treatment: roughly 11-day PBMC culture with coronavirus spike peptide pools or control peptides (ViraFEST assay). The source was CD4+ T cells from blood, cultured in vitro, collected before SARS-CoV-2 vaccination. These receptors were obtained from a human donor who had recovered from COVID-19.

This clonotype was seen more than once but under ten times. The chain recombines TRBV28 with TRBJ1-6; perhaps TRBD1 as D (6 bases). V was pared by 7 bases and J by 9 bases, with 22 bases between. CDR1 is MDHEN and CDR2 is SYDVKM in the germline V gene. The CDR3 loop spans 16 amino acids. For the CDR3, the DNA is TGTGCCAGCAAGTCAGGGGCGACGTCTACGGGTTCACCCCTCCACTTT. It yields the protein CASKSGATSTGSPLHF.

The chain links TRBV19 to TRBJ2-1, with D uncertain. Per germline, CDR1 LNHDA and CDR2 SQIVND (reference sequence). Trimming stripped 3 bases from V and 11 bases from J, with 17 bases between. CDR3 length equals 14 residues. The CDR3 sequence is CASSISVTPGQQFF. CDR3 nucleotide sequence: TGTGCCAGTAGTATTTCTGTGACACCGGGTCAGCAGTTCTTC.

Here the CDR3 reads CASSQDGAAGNQPQHF. In nucleotides, the CDR3 is TGCGCCAGCAGCCAAGATGGGGCGGCAGGGAATCAGCCCCAGCATTTT. The chain uses TRBV4-1 and TRBJ1-5; a possible D gene is TRBD1 (5 bases). Germline V gene data show CDR1 as MGHRA and CDR2 as YSYEKL. The CDR3 spans 16 residues. The germline V and J ends were trimmed by 0 bases and 4 bases, with 13 bases remaining between them.

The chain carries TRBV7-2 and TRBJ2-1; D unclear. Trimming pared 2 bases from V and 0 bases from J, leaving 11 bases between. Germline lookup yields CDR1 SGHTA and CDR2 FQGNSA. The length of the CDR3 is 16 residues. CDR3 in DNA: TGTGCCAGCAGCTTACATTCCTCCAGCTCCTACAATGAGCAGTTCTTC. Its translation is CASSLHSSSSYNEQFF. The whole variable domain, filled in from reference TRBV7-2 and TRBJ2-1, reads GAGVSQSPSNKVTEKGKDVELRCDPISGHTALYWYRQSLGQGLEFLIYFQGNSAPDKSGLPSDRFSAERTGGSVSTLTIQRTQQEDSAVYLCASSLHSSSSYNEQFFGPGTRLTVL.

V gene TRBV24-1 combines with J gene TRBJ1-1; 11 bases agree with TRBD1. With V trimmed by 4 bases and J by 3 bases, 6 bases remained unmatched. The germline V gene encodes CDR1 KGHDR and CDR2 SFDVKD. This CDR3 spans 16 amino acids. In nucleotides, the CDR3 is TGTGCCACCAGTGACTCGGACAGGGGGCAGGACACTGAAGCTTTCTTT. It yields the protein CATSDSDRGQDTEAFF.

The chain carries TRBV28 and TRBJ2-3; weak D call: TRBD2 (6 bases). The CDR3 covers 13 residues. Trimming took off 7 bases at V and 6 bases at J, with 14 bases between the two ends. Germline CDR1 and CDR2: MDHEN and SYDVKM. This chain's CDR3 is CASTISSADTQYF. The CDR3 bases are TGTGCCAGCACCATCTCTAGCGCGGATACGCAGTATTTT.

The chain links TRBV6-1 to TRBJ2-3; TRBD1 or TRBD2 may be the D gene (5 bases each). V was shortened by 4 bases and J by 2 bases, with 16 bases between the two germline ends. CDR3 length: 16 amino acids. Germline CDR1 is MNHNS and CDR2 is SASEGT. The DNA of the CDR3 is TGTGCCAGCAGTGGTTTAAGGGGACCCTCCACAGATACGCAGTATTTT. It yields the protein CASSGLRGPSTDTQYF.

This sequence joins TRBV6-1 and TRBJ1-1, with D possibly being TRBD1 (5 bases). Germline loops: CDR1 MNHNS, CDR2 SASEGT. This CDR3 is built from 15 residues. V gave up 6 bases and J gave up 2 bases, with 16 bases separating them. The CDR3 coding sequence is TGTGCCAGCAGGTCTTGGGACGGTGGAAACACTGAAGCTTTCTTT. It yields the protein CASRSWDGGNTEAFF.

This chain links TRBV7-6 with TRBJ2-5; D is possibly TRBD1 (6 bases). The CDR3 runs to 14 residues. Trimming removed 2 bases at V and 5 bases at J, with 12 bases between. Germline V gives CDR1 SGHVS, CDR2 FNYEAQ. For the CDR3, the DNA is TGTGCCAGCAGCTTACTGGGGGCGGAGGAGACCCAGTACTTC. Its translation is CASSLLGAEETQYF.

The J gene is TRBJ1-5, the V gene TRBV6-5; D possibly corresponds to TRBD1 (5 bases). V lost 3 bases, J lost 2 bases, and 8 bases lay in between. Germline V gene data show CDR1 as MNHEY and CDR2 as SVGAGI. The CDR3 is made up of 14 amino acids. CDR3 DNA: TGTGCCAGCAGTTATAGAGGGGGCAATCAGCCCCAGCATTTT. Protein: CASSYRGGNQPQHF.

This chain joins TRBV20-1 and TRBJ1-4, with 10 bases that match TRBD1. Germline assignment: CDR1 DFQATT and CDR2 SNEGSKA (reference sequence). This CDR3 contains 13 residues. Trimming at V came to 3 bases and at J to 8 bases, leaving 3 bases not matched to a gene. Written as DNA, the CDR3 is TGCAGTGCTAGTGGACAGGGGGGAGAAAAACTGTTTTTT. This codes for CSASGQGGEKLFF.

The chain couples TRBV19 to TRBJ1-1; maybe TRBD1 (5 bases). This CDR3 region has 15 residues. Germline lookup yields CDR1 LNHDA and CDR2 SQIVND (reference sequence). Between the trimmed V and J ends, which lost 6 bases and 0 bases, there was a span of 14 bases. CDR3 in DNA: TGTGCCAGTAGCTGGGGGGGGGATCTGAACACTGAAGCTTTCTTT. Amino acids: CASSWGGDLNTEAFF.

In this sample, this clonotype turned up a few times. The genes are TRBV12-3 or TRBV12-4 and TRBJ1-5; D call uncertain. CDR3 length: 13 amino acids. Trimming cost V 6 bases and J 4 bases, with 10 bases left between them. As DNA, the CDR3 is TGTGCCAGCAGGGCCGACGGAAATCAGCCCCAGCATTTT. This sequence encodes CASRADGNQPQHF.

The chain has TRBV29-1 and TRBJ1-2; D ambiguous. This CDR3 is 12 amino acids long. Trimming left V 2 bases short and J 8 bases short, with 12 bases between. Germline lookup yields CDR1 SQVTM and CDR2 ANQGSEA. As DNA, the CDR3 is TGCAGCGTTGAAATAGGCGGAAGAGGCTACACCTTC. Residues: CSVEIGGRGYTF.

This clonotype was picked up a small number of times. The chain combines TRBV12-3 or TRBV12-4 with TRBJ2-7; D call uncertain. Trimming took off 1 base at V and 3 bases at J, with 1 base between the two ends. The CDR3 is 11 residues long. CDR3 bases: TGTGCCAGCAGTTTAGGCTACGAGCAGTACTTC. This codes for CASSLGYEQYF.

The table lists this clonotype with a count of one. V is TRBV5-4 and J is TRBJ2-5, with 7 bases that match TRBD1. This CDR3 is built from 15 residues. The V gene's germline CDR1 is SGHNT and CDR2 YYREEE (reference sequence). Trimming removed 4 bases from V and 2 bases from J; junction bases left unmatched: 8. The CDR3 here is CASSAQMGQQETQYF. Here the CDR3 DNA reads TGTGCCAGCAGCGCGCAGATGGGACAGCAAGAGACCCAGTACTTC.

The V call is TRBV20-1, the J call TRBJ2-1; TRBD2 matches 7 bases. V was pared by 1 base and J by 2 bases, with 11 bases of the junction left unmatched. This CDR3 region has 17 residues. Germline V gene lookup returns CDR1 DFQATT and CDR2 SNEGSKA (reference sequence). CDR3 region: CSARGSAGGSPYNEQFF. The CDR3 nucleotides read TGCAGTGCTAGAGGATCGGCCGGCGGGAGTCCCTACAATGAGCAGTTCTTC.

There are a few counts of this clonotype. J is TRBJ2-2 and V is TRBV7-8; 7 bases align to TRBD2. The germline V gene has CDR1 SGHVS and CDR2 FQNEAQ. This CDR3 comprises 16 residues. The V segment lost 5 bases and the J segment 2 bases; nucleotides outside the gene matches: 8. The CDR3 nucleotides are TGTGCCAGCAGCGCGGTCCTAGCGGTAAACACCGGGGAGCTGTTTTTT. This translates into CASSAVLAVNTGELFF. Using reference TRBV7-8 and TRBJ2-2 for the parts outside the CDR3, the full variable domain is GAGVSQSPRYKVAKRGQDVALRCDPISGHVSLFWYQQALGQGPEFLTYFQNEAQLDKSGLPSDRFFAERPEGSVSTLKIQRTQQEDSAVYLCASSAVLAVNTGELFFGEGSRLTVL.

The CDR3 DNA reads TGCAGTGCTAGAGACAGGGGCGCCGTAAATGAGCAGTTCTTC. This sequence encodes CSARDRGAVNEQFF. The rearrangement uses TRBV20-1 and TRBJ2-1, with TRBD1 as a possible D gene (6 bases). CDR1 and CDR2 (germline): DFQATT, SNEGSKA (reference sequence). V lost 0 bases and J 7 bases, leaving 13 bases between the germline ends. The CDR3 is 14 residues long.

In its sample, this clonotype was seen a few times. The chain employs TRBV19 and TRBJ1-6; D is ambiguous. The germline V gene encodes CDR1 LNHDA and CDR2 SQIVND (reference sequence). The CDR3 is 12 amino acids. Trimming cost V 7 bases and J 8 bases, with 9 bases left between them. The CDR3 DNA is TGTGCCAGTACCCGCGGCGATTCACCCCTCCACTTT. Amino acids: CASTRGDSPLHF.

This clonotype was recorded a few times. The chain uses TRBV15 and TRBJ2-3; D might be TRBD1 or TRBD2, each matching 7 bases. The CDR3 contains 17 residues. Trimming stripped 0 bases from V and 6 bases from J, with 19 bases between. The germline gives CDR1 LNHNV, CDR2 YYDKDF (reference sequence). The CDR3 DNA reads TGTGCCACCAGCAGAGATTGGTTTGACAGGGAGGGGGATACGCAGTATTTT. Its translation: CATSRDWFDREGDTQYF.

CDR3 DNA: TGTGCCAGCAGCCAGGTAGACAACACTGAAGCTTTCTTT. Amino acids: CASSQVDNTEAFF. The chain carries TRBV5-5 and TRBJ1-1; D is unresolved. CDR3 size: 13 residues. Germline V CDR1 and CDR2: SGHKS, YYEKEE (reference sequence). V lost 4 bases to trimming and J lost 2 bases, with 9 bases between them.

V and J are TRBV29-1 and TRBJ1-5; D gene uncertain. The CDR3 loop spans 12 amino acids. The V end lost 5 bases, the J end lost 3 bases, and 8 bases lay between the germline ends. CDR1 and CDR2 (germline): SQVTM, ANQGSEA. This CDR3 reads CSVPPANQPQHF. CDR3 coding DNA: TGCAGCGTTCCCCCCGCCAATCAGCCCCAGCATTTT.

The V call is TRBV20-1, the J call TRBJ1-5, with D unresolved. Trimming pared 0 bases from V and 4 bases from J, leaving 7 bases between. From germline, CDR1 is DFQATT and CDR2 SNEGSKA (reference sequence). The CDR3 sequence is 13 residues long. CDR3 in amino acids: CSARETDNQPQHF. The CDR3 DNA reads TGCAGTGCTAGAGAGACGGATAATCAGCCCCAGCATTTT.

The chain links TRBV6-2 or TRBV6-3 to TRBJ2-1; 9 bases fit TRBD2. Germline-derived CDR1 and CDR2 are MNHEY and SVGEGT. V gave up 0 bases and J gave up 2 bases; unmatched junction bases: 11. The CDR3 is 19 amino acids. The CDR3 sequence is CASSYSLGQAGGTYNEQFF. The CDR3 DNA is TGTGCCAGCAGTTACTCGTTAGGTCAAGCGGGGGGCACCTACAATGAGCAGTTCTTC.